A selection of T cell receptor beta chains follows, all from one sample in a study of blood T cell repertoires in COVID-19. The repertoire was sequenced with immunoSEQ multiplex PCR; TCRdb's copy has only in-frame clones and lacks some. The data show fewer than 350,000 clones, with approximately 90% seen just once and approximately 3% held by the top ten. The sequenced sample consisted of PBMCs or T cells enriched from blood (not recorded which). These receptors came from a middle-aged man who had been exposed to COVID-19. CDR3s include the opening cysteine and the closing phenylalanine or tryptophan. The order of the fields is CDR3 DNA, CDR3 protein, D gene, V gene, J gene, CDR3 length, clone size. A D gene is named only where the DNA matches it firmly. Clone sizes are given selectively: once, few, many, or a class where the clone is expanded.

TGCAGCGTTGCATTGCGGGAGGGCAACGAGCAGTACTTC	CSVALREGNEQYF	TRBD2	TRBV29-1	TRBJ2-7	13	NA
TGTGCCAGCAGCTTAATGGGGCTAGCGGATGATACGCAGTATTTT	CASSLMGLADDTQYF	TRBD2	TRBV11-2	TRBJ2-3	15	NA
TGCGCCAGCGCCCGGACTAGCGGGGACTACGAGCAGTACTTC	CASARTSGDYEQYF	TRBD2	TRBV4-1	TRBJ2-7	14	NA
TGCGCCAGCAGCGAGGGACAGGGAGCAACTAATGAAAAACTGTTTTTT	CASSEGQGATNEKLFF	TRBD1	TRBV5-1	TRBJ1-4	16	few
TGTGCCAGCAGCTTGACGGTCAACACTGAAGCTTTCTTT	CASSLTVNTEAFF	NA	TRBV5-6	TRBJ1-1	13	NA
TGCGCCAGCAAACCGACAGGGCCGGGCAATGAGCAGTTCTTC	CASKPTGPGNEQFF	TRBD1	TRBV5-1	TRBJ2-1	14	few
TGTGCCAGCAGCGTAGGGCAGGGGACAGAGACCCAGTACTTC	CASSVGQGTETQYF	NA	TRBV9	TRBJ2-5	14	few
TGTGCCAGCAGCGTAGGGTCAGCGGGAGACGCAGATACGCAGTATTTT	CASSVGSAGDADTQYF	TRBD2	TRBV9	TRBJ2-3	16	NA
TGTGCCAGCAGCCAAAATAAACTGCTAAACCAAGAGACCCAGTACTTC	CASSQNKLLNQETQYF	NA	TRBV9	TRBJ2-5	16	NA
TGTGAATCCGACAGGGGGCGGGCTGAAGCTTTCTTT	CESDRGRAEAFF	TRBD1	TRBV19	TRBJ1-1	12	NA
TGCGCCAGCAGCCAAGATACCCCAGGGGACGGTGAAGCTTTCTTT	CASSQDTPGDGEAFF	NA	TRBV4-3	TRBJ1-1	15	NA
TGTGCCAGCAGTTCTAGCGGGACGAACACCGGGGAGCTGTTTTTT	CASSSSGTNTGELFF	TRBD2	TRBV25-1	TRBJ2-2	15	NA
TGTGCCAGCACATGGGGGCTTGGTGAAAAACTGTTTTTT	CASTWGLGEKLFF	NA	TRBV2	TRBJ1-4	13	NA
TGTGCCAGCAAGCAGGGGGCTCAGCCCCAGCATTTT	CASKQGAQPQHF	TRBD1	TRBV28	TRBJ1-5	12	NA
TGCGCCAGCAGCCAAGATGTCGTTGCTACAGGGGCCGGGGCTAATGAAAAACTGTTTTTT	CASSQDVVATGAGANEKLFF	TRBD1	TRBV4-3	TRBJ1-4	20	NA
TGTGCCAGTAGTATAGACAGGGGTTACGAGCAGTACTTC	CASSIDRGYEQYF	NA	TRBV19	TRBJ2-7	13	NA
TGTGCCAGCGCGACCCCTGGGGGGGAGACCCAGTACTTC	CASATPGGETQYF	NA	TRBV28	TRBJ2-5	13	NA
TGTGCCAGCAGCAAACGGGACAGACCGAACCGTACCTCCTACAATGAGCAGTTCTTC	CASSKRDRPNRTSYNEQFF	TRBD1	TRBV7-3	TRBJ2-1	19	NA
TGTGCCAGTAGATATTGGGACAGGGAGACTCGTGGCTACACCTTC	CASRYWDRETRGYTF	TRBD1	TRBV19	TRBJ1-2	15	NA
TGTGCCAGCAGTTTGACGGGTAATTCACCCCTCCACTTT	CASSLTGNSPLHF	NA	TRBV28	TRBJ1-6	13	NA
TGTGCCAGCGCCCCTCTGGGGGGAAGCAATCAGCCCCAGCATTTT	CASAPLGGSNQPQHF	NA	TRBV18	TRBJ1-5	15	NA
TGTGCCAGCCGGAGTGGGGCGGGAGGCGTTTACGAGCAGTACTTC	CASRSGAGGVYEQYF	TRBD2	TRBV27	TRBJ2-7	15	NA
TGCGCCAGCAGCCAAGATCGGATAGCGGGATACACAGATACGCAGTATTTT	CASSQDRIAGYTDTQYF	TRBD2	TRBV4-3	TRBJ2-3	17	NA
TGTGCCAGCAGACCAACCTACCTCTCTGAAGCTTTCTTT	CASRPTYLSEAFF	NA	TRBV7-9	TRBJ1-1	13	NA
TGTGCCAGCAGCGTAGTGGGGACAGGATACAATGAGCAGTTCTTC	CASSVVGTGYNEQFF	TRBD1	TRBV9	TRBJ2-1	15	NA
TGTGCCAGCAGCTCCCCCTACGAGCCCGGAAACACCATATATTTT	CASSSPYEPGNTIYF	NA	TRBV7-9	TRBJ1-3	15	NA
TGTGCCACCAGGGCGAACACTGAAGCTTTCTTT	CATRANTEAFF	NA	TRBV28	TRBJ1-1	11	NA
TGTGCCAGCAGCCAAGATGAAAGCCTGTGGGCTTTCTTT	CASSQDESLWAFF	NA	TRBV4-2	TRBJ1-1	13	NA
TGCAGCGTTCCCGGACAGGGAAACTCCTACGAGCAGTACTTC	CSVPGQGNSYEQYF	TRBD1	TRBV29-1	TRBJ2-7	14	NA
TGTGCCAGCAGCGTAGGGACAGGTCCTGTCTCCGAGCAGTACTTC	CASSVGTGPVSEQYF	TRBD1	TRBV9	TRBJ2-7	15	NA